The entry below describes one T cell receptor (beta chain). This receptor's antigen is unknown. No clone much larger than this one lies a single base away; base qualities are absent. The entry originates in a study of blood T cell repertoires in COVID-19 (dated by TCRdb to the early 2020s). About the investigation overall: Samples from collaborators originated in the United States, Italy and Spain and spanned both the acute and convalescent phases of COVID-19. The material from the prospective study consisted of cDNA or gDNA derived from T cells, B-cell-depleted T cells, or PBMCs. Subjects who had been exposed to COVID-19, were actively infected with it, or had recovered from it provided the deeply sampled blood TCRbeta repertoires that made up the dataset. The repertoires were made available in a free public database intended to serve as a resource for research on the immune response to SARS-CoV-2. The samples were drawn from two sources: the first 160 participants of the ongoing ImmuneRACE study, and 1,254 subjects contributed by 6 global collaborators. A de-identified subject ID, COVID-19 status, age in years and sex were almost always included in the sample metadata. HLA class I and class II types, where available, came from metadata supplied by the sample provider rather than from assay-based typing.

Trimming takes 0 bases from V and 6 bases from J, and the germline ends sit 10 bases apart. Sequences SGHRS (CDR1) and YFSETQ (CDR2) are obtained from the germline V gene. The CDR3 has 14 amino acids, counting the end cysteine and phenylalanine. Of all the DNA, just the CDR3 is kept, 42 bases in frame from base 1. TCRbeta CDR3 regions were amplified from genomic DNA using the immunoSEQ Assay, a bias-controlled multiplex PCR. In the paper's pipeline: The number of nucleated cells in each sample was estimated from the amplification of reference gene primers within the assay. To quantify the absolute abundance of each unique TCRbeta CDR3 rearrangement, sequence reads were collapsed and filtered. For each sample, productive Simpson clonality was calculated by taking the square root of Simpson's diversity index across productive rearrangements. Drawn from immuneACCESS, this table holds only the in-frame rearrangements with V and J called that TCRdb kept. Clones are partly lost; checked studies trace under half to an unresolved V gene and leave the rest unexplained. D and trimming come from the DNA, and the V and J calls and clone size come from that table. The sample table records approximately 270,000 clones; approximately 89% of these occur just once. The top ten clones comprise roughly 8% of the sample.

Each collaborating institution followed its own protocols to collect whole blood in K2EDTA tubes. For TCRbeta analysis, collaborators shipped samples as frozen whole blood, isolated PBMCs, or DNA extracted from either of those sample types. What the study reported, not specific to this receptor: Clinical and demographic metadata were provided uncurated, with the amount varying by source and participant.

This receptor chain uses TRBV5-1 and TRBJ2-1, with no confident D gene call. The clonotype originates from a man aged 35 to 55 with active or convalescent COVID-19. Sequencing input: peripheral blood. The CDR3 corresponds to CASSLAGWSNEQFF. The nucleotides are TGCGCCAGCAGCTTGGCCGGGTGGAGCAATGAGCAGTTCTTC.